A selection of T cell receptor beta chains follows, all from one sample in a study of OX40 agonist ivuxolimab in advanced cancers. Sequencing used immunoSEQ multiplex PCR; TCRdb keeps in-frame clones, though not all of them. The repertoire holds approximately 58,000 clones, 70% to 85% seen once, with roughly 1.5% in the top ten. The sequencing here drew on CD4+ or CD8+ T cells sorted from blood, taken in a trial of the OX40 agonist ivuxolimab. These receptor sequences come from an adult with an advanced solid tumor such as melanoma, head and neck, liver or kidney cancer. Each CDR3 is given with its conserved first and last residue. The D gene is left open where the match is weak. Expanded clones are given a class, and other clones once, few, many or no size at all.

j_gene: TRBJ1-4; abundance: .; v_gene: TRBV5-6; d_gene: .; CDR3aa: CASSYREEKLFF; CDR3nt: TGTGCCAGCAGCTACAGGGAAGAAAAACTGTTTTTT
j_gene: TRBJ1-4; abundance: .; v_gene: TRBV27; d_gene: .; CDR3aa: CASSPHSIPTNEKLFF; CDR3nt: TGTGCCAGCAGTCCCCACAGCATACCAACTAATGAAAAACTGTTTTTT
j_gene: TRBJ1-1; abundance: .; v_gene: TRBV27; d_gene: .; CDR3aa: CASSLSNRAYTEAFF; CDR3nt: TGTGCCAGCAGTTTATCAAACAGGGCGTACACTGAAGCTTTCTTT
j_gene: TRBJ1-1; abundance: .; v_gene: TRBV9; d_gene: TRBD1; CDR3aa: CASSDGQGRTRAFF; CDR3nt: TGTGCCAGCAGTGACGGACAGGGGCGCACGAGAGCTTTCTTT
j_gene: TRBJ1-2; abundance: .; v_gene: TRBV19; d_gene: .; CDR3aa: CASSIEERFYGYTF; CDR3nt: TGTGCCAGTAGTATAGAAGAGAGGTTCTATGGCTACACCTTC
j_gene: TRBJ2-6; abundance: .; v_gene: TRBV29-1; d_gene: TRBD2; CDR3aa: CSVVGRGSFSGANVLTF; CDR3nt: TGCAGCGTTGTGGGGCGGGGGTCCTTCTCTGGGGCCAACGTCCTGACTTTC
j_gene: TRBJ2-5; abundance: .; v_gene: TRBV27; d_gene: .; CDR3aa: CASSLGSRGFQETQYF; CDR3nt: TGTGCCAGCAGTTTAGGGTCGCGGGGCTTCCAAGAGACCCAGTACTTC
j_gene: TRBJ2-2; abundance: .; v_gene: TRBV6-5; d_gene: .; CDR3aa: CASSRATQYTGELFF; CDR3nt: TGTGCCAGCAGTCGGGCTACCCAATACACCGGGGAGCTGTTTTTT
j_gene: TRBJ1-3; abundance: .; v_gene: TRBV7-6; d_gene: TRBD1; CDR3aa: CASSDRQGMIGGNTIYF; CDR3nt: TGTGCCAGCAGCGACCGACAGGGAATGATTGGTGGAAACACCATATATTTT
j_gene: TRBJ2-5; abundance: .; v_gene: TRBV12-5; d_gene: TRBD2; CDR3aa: CASGSGLAGQETQYF; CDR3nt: TGTGCTAGTGGTTCGGGACTAGCGGGCCAAGAGACCCAGTACTTC
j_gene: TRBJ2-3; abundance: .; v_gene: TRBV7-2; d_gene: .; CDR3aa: CASSKEPLAGTDTQYF; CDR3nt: TGTGCCAGCAGCAAAGAGCCCCTAGCTGGCACAGATACGCAGTATTTT
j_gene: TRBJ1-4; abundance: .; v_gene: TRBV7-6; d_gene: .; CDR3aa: CASSLWGANEKLFF; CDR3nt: TGTGCCAGCAGCTTATGGGGCGCTAATGAAAAACTGTTTTTT
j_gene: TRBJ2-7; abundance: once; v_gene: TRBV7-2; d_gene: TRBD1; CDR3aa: CASSLVGTGSYEQYF; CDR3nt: TGTGCCAGCAGCTTAGTGGGGACAGGGTCCTACGAGCAGTACTTC
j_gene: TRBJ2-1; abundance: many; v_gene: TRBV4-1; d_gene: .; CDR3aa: CASSNRGRFPEQFF; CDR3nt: TGCGCCAGCAGCAACCGGGGACGGTTCCCTGAGCAGTTCTTC
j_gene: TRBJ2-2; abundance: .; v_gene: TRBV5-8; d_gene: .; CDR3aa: CASSSTTPTRTGELFF; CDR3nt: TGTGCCAGCAGCTCGACCACTCCGACTAGAACCGGGGAGCTGTTTTTT
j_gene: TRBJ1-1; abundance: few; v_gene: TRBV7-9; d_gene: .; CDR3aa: CASSLVGGTAFF; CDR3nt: TGTGCCAGCAGCTTAGTGGGAGGGACAGCTTTCTTT
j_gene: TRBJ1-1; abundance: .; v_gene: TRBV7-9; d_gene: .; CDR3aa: CASSSHGGVRGTEAFF; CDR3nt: TGTGCCAGCAGCTCTCATGGGGGGGTCCGGGGCACTGAAGCTTTCTTT
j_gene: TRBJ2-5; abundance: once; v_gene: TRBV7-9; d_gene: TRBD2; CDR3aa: CASSKALAGLETQYF; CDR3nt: TGTGCCAGCAGTAAGGCCCTAGCGGGGCTGGAGACCCAGTACTTC
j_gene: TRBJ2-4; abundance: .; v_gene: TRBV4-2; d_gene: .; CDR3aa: CASSQELNSQGIQYF; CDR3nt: TGTGCCAGCAGCCAAGAGTTAAACTCTCAGGGCATTCAGTACTTC
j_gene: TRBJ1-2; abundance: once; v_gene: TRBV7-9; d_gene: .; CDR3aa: CASSFFPGKIKDGYTF; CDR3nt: TGTGCCAGCAGCTTCTTCCCGGGAAAAATAAAGGATGGCTACACCTTC
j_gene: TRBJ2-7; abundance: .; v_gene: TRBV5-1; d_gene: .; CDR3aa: CASSLRQGGHEQYF; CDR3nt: TGCGCCAGCAGCTTGCGACAGGGAGGCCACGAGCAGTACTTC
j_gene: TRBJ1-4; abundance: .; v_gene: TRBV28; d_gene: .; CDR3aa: CASSSTTNEKLFF; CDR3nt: TGTGCCAGCAGTTCTACAACTAATGAAAAACTGTTTTTT